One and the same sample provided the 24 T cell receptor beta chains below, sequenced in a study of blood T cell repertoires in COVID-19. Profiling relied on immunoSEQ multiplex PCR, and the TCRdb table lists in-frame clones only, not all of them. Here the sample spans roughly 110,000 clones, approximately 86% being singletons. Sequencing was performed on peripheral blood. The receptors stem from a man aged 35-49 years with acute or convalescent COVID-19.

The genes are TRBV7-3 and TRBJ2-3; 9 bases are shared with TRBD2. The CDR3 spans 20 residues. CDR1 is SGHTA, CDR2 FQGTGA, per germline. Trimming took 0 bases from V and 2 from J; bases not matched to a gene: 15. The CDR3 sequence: CASSLTGPGSSGGTTDTQYF. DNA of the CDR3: TGTGCCAGCAGCTTAACGGGTCCGGGTAGCAGCGGGGGGACCACAGATACGCAGTATTTT. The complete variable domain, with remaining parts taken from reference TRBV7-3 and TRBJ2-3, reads GAGVSQTPSNKVTEKGKYVELRCDPISGHTALYWYRQSLGQGPEFLIYFQGTGAADDSGLPNDRFFAVRPEGSVSTLKIQRTERGDSAVYLCASSLTGPGSSGGTTDTQYFGPGTRLTVL.

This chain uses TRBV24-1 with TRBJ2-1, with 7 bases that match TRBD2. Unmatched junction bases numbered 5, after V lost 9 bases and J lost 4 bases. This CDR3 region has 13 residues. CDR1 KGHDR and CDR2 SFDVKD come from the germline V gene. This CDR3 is CATASGNYNEQFF. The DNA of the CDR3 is TGTGCCACCGCTAGCGGCAATTACAATGAGCAGTTCTTC.

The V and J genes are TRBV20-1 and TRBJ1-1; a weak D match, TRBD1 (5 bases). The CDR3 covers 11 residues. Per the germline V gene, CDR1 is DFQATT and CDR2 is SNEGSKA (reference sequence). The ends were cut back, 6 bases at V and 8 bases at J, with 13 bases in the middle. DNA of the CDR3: TGCAGTGCCCGAGGAGGGGAGGAAGCTTTCTTT. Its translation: CSARGGEEAFF.

The CDR3 bases are TGTGCCAGCAGCCTCCGGGATCAGGAAAACAGCATTCAGTACTTC. Protein: CASSLRDQENSIQYF. This chain connects TRBV7-2 to TRBJ2-4; TRBD2 might be the D (5 bases). The CDR3 runs 15 residues. V dropped 5 bases and J dropped 9 bases, with 20 bases sitting between them. Germline lookup yields CDR1 SGHTA and CDR2 FQGNSA.

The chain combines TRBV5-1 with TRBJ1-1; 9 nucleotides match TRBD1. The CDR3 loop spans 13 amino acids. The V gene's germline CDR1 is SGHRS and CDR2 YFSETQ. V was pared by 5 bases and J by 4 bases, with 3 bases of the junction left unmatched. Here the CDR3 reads CASRQGAGTEAFF. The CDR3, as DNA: TGCGCCAGCAGACAGGGGGCTGGCACTGAAGCTTTCTTT.

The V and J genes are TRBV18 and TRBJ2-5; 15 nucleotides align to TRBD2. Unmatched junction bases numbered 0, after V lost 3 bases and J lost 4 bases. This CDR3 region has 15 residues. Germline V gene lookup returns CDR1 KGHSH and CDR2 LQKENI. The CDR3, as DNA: TGTGCCAGCTCACCGGGACTAGCGGGGGGAGAGACCCAGTACTTC. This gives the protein CASSPGLAGGETQYF.

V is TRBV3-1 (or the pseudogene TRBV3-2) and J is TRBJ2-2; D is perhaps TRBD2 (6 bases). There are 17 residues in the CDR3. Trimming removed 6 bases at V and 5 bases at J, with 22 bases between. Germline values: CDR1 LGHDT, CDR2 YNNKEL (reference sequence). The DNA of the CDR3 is TGTGCCAGCAGGCGGGGAGCGGGTCTGGGAAGAACCGGGGAGCTGTTTTTT. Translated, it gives CASRRGAGLGRTGELFF.

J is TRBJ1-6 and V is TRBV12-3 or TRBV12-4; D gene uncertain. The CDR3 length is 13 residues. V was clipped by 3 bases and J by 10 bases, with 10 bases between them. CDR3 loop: CASSFSRASPLHF. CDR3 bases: TGTGCCAGCAGTTTTTCACGAGCATCACCCCTCCACTTT.

For the CDR3, the DNA is TGTGCCAGCAGCCTACAGGGAGTTGATGTTCGGGAGACCCAGTACTTC. It codes for CASSLQGVDVRETQYF. V and J are TRBV3-1 (or the pseudogene TRBV3-2) and TRBJ2-5; perhaps TRBD1 as D (6 bases). Germline V gene sequence: CDR1 LGHDT, CDR2 YNNKEL (reference sequence). V lost 4 bases and J lost 5, with 20 bases in between. This CDR3 comprises 16 residues.

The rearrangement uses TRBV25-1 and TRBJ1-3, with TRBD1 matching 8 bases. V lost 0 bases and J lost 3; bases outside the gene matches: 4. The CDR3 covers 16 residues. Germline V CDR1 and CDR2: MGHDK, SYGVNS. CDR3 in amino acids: CASSEYTGQVGNTIYF. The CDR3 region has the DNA TGTGCCAGCAGTGAATATACGGGACAGGTTGGAAACACCATATATTTT.

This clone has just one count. The CDR3 spells CASSFREGDYGYTF. The CDR3 nucleotides are TGTGCCAGCAGTTTCAGAGAGGGGGACTATGGCTACACCTTC. V and J are TRBV27 and TRBJ1-2; D is perhaps TRBD1 (6 bases). The length of the CDR3 is 14 residues. Deletions cut 3 bases from V and 3 bases from J, with 11 bases between. Looked up from germline, CDR1 is MNHEY and CDR2 is SMNVEV (reference sequence).

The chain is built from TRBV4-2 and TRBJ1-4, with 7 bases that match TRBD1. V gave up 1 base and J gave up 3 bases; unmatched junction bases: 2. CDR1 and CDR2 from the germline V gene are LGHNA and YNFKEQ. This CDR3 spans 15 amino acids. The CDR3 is CASSQVGTANEKLFF. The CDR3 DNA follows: TGTGCCAGCAGCCAAGTGGGGACAGCTAATGAAAAACTGTTTTTT.

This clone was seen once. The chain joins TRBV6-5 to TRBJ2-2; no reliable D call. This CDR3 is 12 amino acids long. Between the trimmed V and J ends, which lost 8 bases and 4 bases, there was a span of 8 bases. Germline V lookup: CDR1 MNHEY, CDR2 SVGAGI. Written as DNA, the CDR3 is TGTGCCAGCGGCGACTTCACCGGGGAGCTGTTTTTT. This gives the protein CASGDFTGELFF.

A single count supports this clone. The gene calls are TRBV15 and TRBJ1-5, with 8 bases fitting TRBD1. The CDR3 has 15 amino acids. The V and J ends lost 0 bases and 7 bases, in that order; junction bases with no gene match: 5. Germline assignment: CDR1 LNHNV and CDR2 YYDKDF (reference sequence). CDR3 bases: TGTGCCACCAGCAGAGACAGGGGGCGCAGCCAGCCCCAGCATTTT. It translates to CATSRDRGRSQPQHF.

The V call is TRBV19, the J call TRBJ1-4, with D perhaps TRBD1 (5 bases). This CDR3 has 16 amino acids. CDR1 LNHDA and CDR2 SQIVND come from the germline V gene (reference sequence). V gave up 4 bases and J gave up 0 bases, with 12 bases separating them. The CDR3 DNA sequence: TGTGCCAGTAGTAACGGCAGGGTTGCAACTAATGAAAAACTGTTTTTT. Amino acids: CASSNGRVATNEKLFF.

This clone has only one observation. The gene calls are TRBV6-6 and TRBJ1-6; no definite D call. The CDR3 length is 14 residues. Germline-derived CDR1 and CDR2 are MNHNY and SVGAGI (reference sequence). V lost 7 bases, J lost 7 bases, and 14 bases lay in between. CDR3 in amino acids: CASTSGARNSPLHF. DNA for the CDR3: TGTGCCAGCACCTCGGGAGCCAGAAATTCACCCCTCCACTTT.

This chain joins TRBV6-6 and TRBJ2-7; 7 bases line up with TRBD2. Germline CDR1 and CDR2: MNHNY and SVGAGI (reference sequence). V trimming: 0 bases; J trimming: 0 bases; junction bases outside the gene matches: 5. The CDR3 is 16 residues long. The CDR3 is CASSYSPGGSSYEQYF. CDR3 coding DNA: TGTGCCAGCAGTTACTCTCCCGGCGGGAGCTCCTACGAGCAGTACTTC.

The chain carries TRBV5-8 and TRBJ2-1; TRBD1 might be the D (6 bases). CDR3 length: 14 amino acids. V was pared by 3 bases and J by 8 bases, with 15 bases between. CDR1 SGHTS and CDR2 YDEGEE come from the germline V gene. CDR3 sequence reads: CASSSMGANDEQFF. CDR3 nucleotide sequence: TGTGCCAGCAGCTCGATGGGGGCGAACGATGAGCAGTTCTTC.

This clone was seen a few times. CDR3 sequence reads: CASSPPGTVNGYTF. In DNA form, the CDR3 reads TGTGCCAGCAGCCCCCCCGGGACTGTGAATGGCTACACCTTC. The rearrangement uses TRBV6-2 or TRBV6-3 and TRBJ1-2, with D possibly matching TRBD1 (5 bases). The V gene lost 6 bases and the J gene lost 6 bases, with 17 bases spanning the gap. The CDR3 has 14 residues. The germline CDR1 and CDR2 sequences are MNHEY and SVGEGT.

The CDR3 loop is CASSLGLAGPGEQYF. CDR3 bases: TGTGCCAGCAGCCTCGGACTAGCGGGACCGGGTGAGCAGTACTTC. The rearrangement joins TRBV3-1 (or the pseudogene TRBV3-2) to TRBJ2-7; 12 bases agree with TRBD2. Germline lookup yields CDR1 LGHDT and CDR2 YNNKEL (reference sequence). The ends lost 4 bases at V and 7 bases at J; junction bases unmatched: 8. There are 15 residues in the CDR3.

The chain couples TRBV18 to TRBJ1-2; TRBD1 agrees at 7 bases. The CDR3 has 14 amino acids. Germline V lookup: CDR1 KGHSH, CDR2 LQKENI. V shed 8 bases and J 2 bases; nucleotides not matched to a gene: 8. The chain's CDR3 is CASNREGANYGYTF. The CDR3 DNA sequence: TGTGCCAGCAACCGGGAGGGGGCGAACTATGGCTACACCTTC.

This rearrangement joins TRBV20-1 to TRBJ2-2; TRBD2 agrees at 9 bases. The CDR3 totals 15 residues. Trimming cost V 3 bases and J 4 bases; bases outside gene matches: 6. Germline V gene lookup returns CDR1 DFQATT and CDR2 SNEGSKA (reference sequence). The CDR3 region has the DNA TGCAGTGCTAGTCGGCTAGCGGGACCCACCGGGGAGCTGTTTTTT. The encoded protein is CSASRLAGPTGELFF.

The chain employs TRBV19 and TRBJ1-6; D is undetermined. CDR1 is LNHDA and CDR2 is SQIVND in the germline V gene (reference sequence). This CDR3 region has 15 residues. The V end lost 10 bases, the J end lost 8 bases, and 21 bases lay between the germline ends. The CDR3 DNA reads TGTGCCACCCAACACCCGGAGTCCCGATATTCACCCCTCCACTTT. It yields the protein CATQHPESRYSPLHF.

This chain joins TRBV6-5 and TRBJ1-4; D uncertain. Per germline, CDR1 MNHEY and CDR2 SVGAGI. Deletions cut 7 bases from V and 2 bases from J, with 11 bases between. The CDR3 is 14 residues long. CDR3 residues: CASKEGWTNEKLFF. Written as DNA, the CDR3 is TGTGCCAGCAAGGAGGGTTGGACTAATGAAAAACTGTTTTTT.